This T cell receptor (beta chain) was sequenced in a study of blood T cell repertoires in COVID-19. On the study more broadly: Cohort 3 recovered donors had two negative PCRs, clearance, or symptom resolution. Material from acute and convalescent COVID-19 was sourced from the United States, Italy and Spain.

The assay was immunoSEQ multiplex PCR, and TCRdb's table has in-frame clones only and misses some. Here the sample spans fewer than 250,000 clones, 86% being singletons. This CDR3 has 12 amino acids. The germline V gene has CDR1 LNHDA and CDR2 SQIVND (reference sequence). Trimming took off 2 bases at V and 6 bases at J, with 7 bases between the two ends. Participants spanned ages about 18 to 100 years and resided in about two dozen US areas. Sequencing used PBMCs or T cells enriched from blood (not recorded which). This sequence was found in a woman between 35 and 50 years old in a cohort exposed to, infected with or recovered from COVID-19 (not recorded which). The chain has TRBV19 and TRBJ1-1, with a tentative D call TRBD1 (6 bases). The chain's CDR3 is CASSITGSEAFF. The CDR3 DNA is TGTGCCAGTAGTATAACAGGGTCTGAAGCTTTCTTT.